This T cell receptor beta chain emerged from a study of control samples from healthy donors and cancer patients. Measured with immunoSEQ multiplex PCR; TCRdb has only the in-frame clones, and not every one. The sample contains 50,000 to 75,000 clones, over 75% of which appear only once. Germline V gene data show CDR1 as SGHKS and CDR2 as YYEKEE (reference sequence). This CDR3 region has 17 residues. V was cut by 1 base and J by 1 base, with 16 bases left in between. This clone was seen only once. The sequence was obtained from a middle-aged man in good health. The chain employs TRBV5-5 and TRBJ2-3; D might be TRBD1 or TRBD2, each matching 6 bases. Sequencing was performed on blood. CDR3 nucleotide sequence: TGTGCCAGCAGCTTGAGGGGGGATAGGACCGGCACAGATACGCAGTATTTT. This sequence encodes CASSLRGDRTGTDTQYF.